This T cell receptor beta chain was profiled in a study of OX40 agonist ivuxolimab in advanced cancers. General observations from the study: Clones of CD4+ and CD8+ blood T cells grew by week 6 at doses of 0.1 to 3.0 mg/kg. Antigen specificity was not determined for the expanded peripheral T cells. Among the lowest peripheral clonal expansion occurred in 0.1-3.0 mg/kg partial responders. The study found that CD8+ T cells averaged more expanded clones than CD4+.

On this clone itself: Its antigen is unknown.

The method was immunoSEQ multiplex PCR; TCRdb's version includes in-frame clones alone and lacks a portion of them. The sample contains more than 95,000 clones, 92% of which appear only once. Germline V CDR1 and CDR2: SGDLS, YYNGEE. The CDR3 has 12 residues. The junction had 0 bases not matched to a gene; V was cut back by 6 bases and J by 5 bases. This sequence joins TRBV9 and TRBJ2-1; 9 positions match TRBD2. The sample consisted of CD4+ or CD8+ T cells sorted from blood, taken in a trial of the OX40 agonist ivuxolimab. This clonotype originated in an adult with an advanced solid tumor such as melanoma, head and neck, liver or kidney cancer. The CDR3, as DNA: TGTGCCAGCACTAGCGGGAACAATGAGCAGTTCTTC. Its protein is CASTSGNNEQFF.